This TCR beta chain was sequenced for a study of T-cell memory formation after mild COVID-19 (dated by TCRdb to the early 2020s). Regarding the research as a whole: Most TCR sequence clusters were specific to one of the two donors. In a couple of donors, T-cell clones that expanded and contracted after mild COVID-19 were followed by sequencing TCRalpha and TCRbeta repertoires longitudinally. Two young, previously healthy adult volunteers, one female and one male, were included in the cohort. Results the study describes overall, beyond this receptor: Contracting CD4+ clones appeared mostly in the CM and EM memory subsets, whereas CD8+ clones were enriched in EMRA. Some responding clones were found in pre-infection memory, which suggests that pre-existing cross-reactive memory T cells took part in the SARS-CoV-2 response. Clones that contracted from day 15 to 85 showed balanced CD4/CD8 phenotypes, whereas a second wave of clones that expanded from day 15 to 37 leaned towards CD4+. SARS-CoV-2 specificity was not confirmed for the second-wave clones peaking on day 37. Only a couple of mild cases were covered by the study, and larger cohorts that include severe cases with pre-infection samples were considered necessary.

TCRdb names Illumina NovaSeq 6000 as the instrument used. TCRalpha and TCRbeta cDNA libraries were constructed by 5'RACE with constant-segment primers, with sample barcodes and unique molecular identifiers being introduced. Trizol reagent was used to extract RNA from every sample. The libraries were amplified in two PCR steps, and the second step added a second sample barcode and Illumina TruSeq adapters. The libraries were sequenced on an Illumina NovaSeq using 2 x 150 bp paired-end reads. Processing in the source paper ran as follows. With migec v1.2.7, reads were demultiplexed and then collapsed into UMI-guided consensus sequences. With mixcr v2.1.11, UMI consensuses were aligned to TRA and TRB V and J templates and assembled into clonotypes. Expanded or contracted clonotypes were those called significant by both edgeR and NoisET, with noise models trained on biological replicates. For edgeR calls, a false discovery rate-adjusted p below 0.01 and a log2 fold-change threshold of 1 were applied. As an exploratory analysis of dynamics, max-normalized trajectories of the 1000 most abundant clonotypes were examined with PCA combined with hierarchical clustering. Separately sequenced CD4+ and CD8+ repertoires were used to assign a CD4 or CD8 phenotype to each responding clone. TCRdb reprocessing: public reads trimmed at Q25 with fastp, clones called with MiXCR, in-frame beta chains kept. Rows merge per CDR3 protein into single entries with the most common DNA and genes. The V and J calls and clone size are TCRdb's, not the authors'. This sample lists some 290,000 distinct CDR3 sequences; around 15% were detected once. The ten largest clones represent roughly 25% of the sample.

PBMCs were isolated by Ficoll-Paque density gradient centrifugation. Taken from cysteine to phenylalanine, the CDR3 has 14 residues. The retained sequence is limited to the CDR3, 42 bases, with the frame set at the first base. V was cut back by 5 bases and J by 7 bases, leaving a gap of 17 bases between them. This clonotype was picked up a small number of times. What this receptor recognizes is not known. Per-base quality was not reported, and no clone a single base away is much larger than it. The sample consisted of PBMCs or a T cell subset sorted from them (not recorded which). The TCR was taken from a man younger than 30 who had mild COVID-19 (a few samples of this study predate the infection). The sample titles of this study are shuffled in the database, so cell type and time point are left out; the donor was told from shared clones. The sequence joins TRBV12-3 or TRBV12-4 to TRBJ1-2; 6 matching bases give a weak D call of TRBD1. Here is the DNA: TGTGCCAGCAGTGCCTCCGCCTCAGGGGCTGGCTACACCTTC. It codes for CASSASASGAGYTF.